The 5 T cell receptor beta chains below all came from one sample that was sequenced in a study of T cells after posttransplantation cyclophosphamide. Control samples came 1 year after myeloablative marrow transplants with methotrexate plus calcineurin inhibitor. The repertoire was sequenced with immunoSEQ multiplex PCR; TCRdb's copy has only in-frame clones and lacks some. This sample has roughly 20,000 clones, with more than 80% found just once. The input for sequencing was PBMCs, taken after an allogeneic stem cell transplant with a calcineurin inhibitor and methotrexate. The receptors here all came from a female patient in her fifties who received an allogeneic stem cell transplant from an unrelated donor, was CMV-positive, and had chronic GVHD only. Some T cells may have originated in the graft donor.

This clone was recorded a few times. This sequence joins TRBV7-3 and TRBJ2-7, with TRBD1 identical over 8 bases. V trimming: 4 bases; J trimming: 6 bases; junction bases outside the gene matches: 5. This CDR3 is built from 13 residues. Germline CDR1 and CDR2: SGHTA and FQGTGA. The CDR3 coding sequence is TGTGCCAGCAGCTCAGACAGGGGAGGCGAGCAGTACTTC. This sequence encodes CASSSDRGGEQYF.

Concerning this clone itself: One end of the junction is discordant with germline, which a read error may explain. This sequence joins TRBV7-9 and TRBJ2-7, with 8 positions matching TRBD2. CDR3 length: 13 residues. Germline loops: CDR1 SEHNR, CDR2 FQNEAQ (reference sequence). This CDR3 is CASSFQRGREQHF. The CDR3 nucleotides are TGTGCCAGCAGCTTTCAGCGGGGGCGCGAGCAGCACTTC.

This chain uses TRBV5-1 with TRBJ2-7; 8 bases map to TRBD1. CDR1 and CDR2 from the germline V gene are SGHRS and YFSETQ. This CDR3 comprises 13 residues. The V gene end was trimmed by 4 bases and the J gene end by 6 bases; junction bases not matched to a gene: 6. CDR3 sequence reads: CASSLGQGVEQYF. For the CDR3, the DNA is TGCGCCAGCAGCCTTGGACAGGGCGTCGAGCAGTACTTC.

On this clone itself: Other nucleotide sequences from this sample produce the same CDR3. The chain is built from TRBV5-4 and TRBJ2-1, with TRBD2 matching 12 bases. Germline CDR1 SGHNT, CDR2 YYREEE (reference sequence). The CDR3 is 15 amino acids. The V gene end was trimmed by 4 bases and the J gene end by 5 bases; junction bases not matched to a gene: 4. The CDR3 region is CASSLGLAGHNEQFF. The CDR3 DNA reads TGTGCCAGCAGCCTTGGACTAGCGGGACACAATGAGCAGTTCTTC.

CDR3 sequence reads: CAISESITVQETQYF. The CDR3 DNA reads TGTGCCATCAGTGAGTCGATAACAGTCCAAGAGACCCAGTACTTC. V gene TRBV10-3 combines with J gene TRBJ2-5; unclear D gene. The CDR3 covers 15 residues. Trimming pared 0 bases from V and 1 base from J, leaving 9 bases between. CDR1 is ENHRY and CDR2 is SYGVKD in the germline V gene.